This T cell receptor (beta chain) was identified in a study of OX40 agonist ivuxolimab in advanced cancers. As for the study in general: The study treated patients with ivuxolimab, an agonistic anti-OX40 (CD134) antibody. The study reported partial responses in three patients: one hepatocellular carcinoma, two cutaneous melanoma. Findings and caveats of the study: Antigen targets of the expanded peripheral T cells went undetermined. Some nonresponders additionally presented with little normalized T-cell clonal expansion.

Germline V gene lookup returns CDR1 SGHAT and CDR2 FQDESV (reference sequence). This CDR3 is built from 12 residues. The V gene end was trimmed by 3 bases and the J gene end by 7 bases; junction bases not matched to a gene: 2. Using immunoSEQ multiplex PCR, the repertoire was profiled, and TCRdb retains in-frame clones only, with some absent. The data show around 70,000 clones, 65% to 90% seen once. Notes on this clone: Antigen specificity is unknown.

The sequences come from CD4+ or CD8+ T cells sorted from blood, collected in a trial of the OX40 agonist ivuxolimab. J is TRBJ2-5 and V is TRBV11-1; 7 bases align to TRBD2. This TCR derives from an adult with an advanced solid tumor such as melanoma, head and neck, liver or kidney cancer. CDR3 sequence (DNA): TGTGCCAGCAGCTTGACGGGGGGGACCCAGTACTTC. This translates into CASSLTGGTQYF.